This T cell receptor beta chain is drawn from a study of T cells in Graves' hyperthyroidism and ophthalmopathy (dated by TCRdb to about 2019). For context, the study as a whole: Peripheral blood samples were taken at initial diagnosis, before any treatment was given. To identify TCR V-J signatures that set the groups apart, the researchers used a discovery cohort of more than 95 patients, made up of under 50 with Graves' ophthalmopathy and some 56 with stable Graves' hyperthyroidism. Whether ophthalmopathy could be predicted prospectively was tested in an independent validation cohort made up of about 20 hyperthyroidism patients plus 17 patients who later progressed to ophthalmopathy. The roughly 91 discovery patients were randomly split 7:3 into training and test sets. Thyroid tissue and blood T-cell repertoires from more than 5 Graves' hyperthyroidism patients were also compared in the study. After sampling, hyperthyroidism patients received methimazole starting at 30 mg daily, and ophthalmopathy patients received high-dose intravenous methylprednisolone. The paper describes TCR Vbeta CDR3 sequencing of some 130 peripheral blood samples, made up of about 41 ophthalmopathy patients, approximately 76 hyperthyroidism patients and 17 progressor patients.

V is pared back by 2 bases and J by 6 bases, with 17 bases lying between the germline termini. The germline V gene sets CDR1 to SGDLS and CDR2 to YYNGEE. From the cysteine up to the phenylalanine, the CDR3 has a length of 15 residues. Only the CDR3 region is kept as DNA, spanning 45 bases read in frame from base 1. On this clonotype itself: Its binding antigen is unknown. It has no much larger one-base neighbor in the sample; base qualities were not kept.

Moderately to severely active disease, a Clinical Activity Score of at least 3, a NOSPECS grade of at least 4, and a duration under 3 months were present in ophthalmopathy patients. The study excluded patients with uncontrolled infections, other autoimmune diseases, pregnancy or lactation. Diagnoses were established on the basis of clinical symptoms, serum thyroxine and TRAb, thyroid ultrasound, and orbital computed tomography. PBMCs were separated from approximately 9.9 ml of fresh peripheral blood using Ficoll-Paque density gradient centrifugation. Total RNA was extracted with Trizol reagent, and quality was checked on an Agilent 2100 Bioanalyzer. Study-wide findings and limitations: No statistical method was used to fix the sample size in advance, and group allocation was not hidden from the investigators. Most expanded thyroid clonotypes (frequency above 0.001) were also detected in blood, suggesting blood repertoires may reflect thyroid immune responses. A model built on a 13 V-J signature distinguished ophthalmopathy from stable hyperthyroidism, reaching 87.88% sensitivity and about 81% specificity in cross-validation and 80%/75% in testing. In validation, the model predicted progression to ophthalmopathy a median of about 6.5 months before onset, with roughly 71% sensitivity and about 75% specificity.

The TCR beta CDR3 regions were amplified from RNA transcripts. A first-round RT-PCR of the TCR CDR3 used the HTBI primer set with the Qiagen OneStep RT-PCR kit. Libraries were constructed in a second round of multiplex PCR, after which size selection and purification were performed. The libraries were sequenced on an Illumina HiSeq2000 using paired-end 100 bp reads. As for the original processing: SOAPnuke was used to process the raw data, with reads discarded if the reads contained adapters or uncalled bases, had a mean Phred below 15, or lacked an exact constant-primer or identifier match. High-quality paired reads were merged with COPE v1.2.5, and unique nucleotide sequences were defined as clonotypes. MiTCR v1.1 was used to align the clonotypes against IMGT TRBV, TRBD and TRBJ reference segments. The analysis was restricted to V-J combinations with a frequency above 0.0001, which together covered 99.2% of the repertoires. A TCS score was defined as the ratio between F50 (clonal expansion) and ExV (chaos), using BLOSUM62-based TCRdist between CDR3 peptides within each V-J. Welch's t-statistics and random forest reduced 500 to 650 V-J features to 13, which were used in a naive Bayes classifier (R e1071). The public sequencing data were trimmed at Q25 with fastp and processed into clonotypes with MiXCR by TCRdb, which kept only in-frame beta chains. CDR3 protein sequences are deduplicated, and each keeps its most common genes and DNA. In this record, the V and J calls reflect TCRdb's handling and not the investigators' own analysis. The sample profile shows some 300,000 distinct CDR3 sequences; approximately 18% of them were found once. The ten largest clones represent about 40% of the sample.

Sequencing input: blood. This chain is built from TRBV9 and TRBJ1-1, with no reliable assignment of the D segment. The receptor's source is a man aged 45-65 years with Graves' ophthalmopathy. The CDR3 reads as follows: CASSVRDKDGAEAFF. The bases read TGTGCCAGCAGCGTCCGAGACAAAGACGGCGCTGAAGCTTTCTTT.